The 16 T cell receptor beta chains reported below all come from one sample, sequenced in a study of CD8+ T cells in alopecia areata. After isolation, RNA underwent reverse transcription to generate cDNA as the sequencing template. Only in-frame clones appear in the TCRdb table, and some are missing; sequencing was by immunoSEQ multiplex PCR. Of 90,000 to 120,000 clones listed, about 50% are singletons. Sequenced: NKG2D-low CD8+ T cells sorted from blood. These receptors were taken from a human donor with alopecia areata.

As DNA, the CDR3 is TGTGCCAGCAGCAGCGGGAGGGGCACAGATACGCAGTATTTT. It codes for CASSSGRGTDTQYF. The chain uses TRBV2 and TRBJ2-3, with 10 bases matching TRBD2. Trimming at V came to 6 bases and at J to 1 base, leaving 1 base not matched to a gene. The CDR3 extends over 14 amino acids. The germline gives CDR1 SNHLY, CDR2 FYNNEI.

The genes are TRBV2 and TRBJ2-7; unclear D gene. Germline V lookup: CDR1 SNHLY, CDR2 FYNNEI. Trimming removed 2 bases from V and 7 bases from J, with 12 bases in between. The CDR3 spans 13 residues. The CDR3 DNA follows: TGTGCCAGCAGTGAATCAAAATCCCGGGAGCAGTACTTC. Translating gives CASSESKSREQYF. Complete variable domain (other parts from reference TRBV2 and TRBJ2-7): EPEVTQTPSHQVTQMGQEVILRCVPISNHLYFYWYRQILGQKVEFLVSFYNNEISEKSEIFDDQFSVERPDGSNFTLKIRSTKLEDSAMYFCASSESKSREQYFGPGTRLTVT.

In its sample, this clone was seen a few times. This chain connects TRBV10-3 to TRBJ2-1; D is unresolved. The CDR3 covers 9 residues. V was clipped by 11 bases and J by 12 bases, with 11 bases between them. In germline, CDR1 is ENHRY, CDR2 SYGVKD. CDR3 sequence: CAVGTPQFF. Here the CDR3 DNA reads TGTGCCGTAGGAACCCCGCAGTTCTTC.

As concerns this clone: The same CDR3 also results from other DNA sequences found in this sample. The V gene is TRBV2, the J gene TRBJ2-1; D may correspond to TRBD1 or TRBD2 (5 bases each). Germline CDR1 is SNHLY and CDR2 is FYNNEI. V shed 8 bases and J shed 4 bases, with 9 bases lying between them. This CDR3 has 12 amino acids. CDR3 sequence: CASQGRYNEQFF. CDR3 DNA: TGTGCCAGCCAGGGACGGTACAATGAGCAGTTCTTC.

The V gene is TRBV29-1, the J gene TRBJ2-7, with a weak D call TRBD2 (5 bases). The V end was cut by 5 bases, the J end by 4 bases, with 15 bases between. The CDR3 sequence is 13 residues long. Germline V gene lookup returns CDR1 SQVTM and CDR2 ANQGSEA. The DNA of the CDR3 is TGCAGCGTTCAAGGCCCCTCGGGGTACGAGCAGTACTTC. Its translation: CSVQGPSGYEQYF.

The chain links TRBV2 to TRBJ1-1, with D possibly being TRBD1 (6 bases). CDR3 size: 13 residues. Looked up from germline, CDR1 is SNHLY and CDR2 is FYNNEI. V shed 9 bases and J shed 1 base, with 12 bases lying between them. The DNA for the CDR3 is TGTGCCAGAGGGGGAGGTGAGAACACTGAAGCTTTCTTT. This sequence encodes CARGGGENTEAFF. Filled out from reference TRBV2 and TRBJ1-1, the complete variable domain reads EPEVTQTPSHQVTQMGQEVILRCVPISNHLYFYWYRQILGQKVEFLVSFYNNEISEKSEIFDDQFSVERPDGSNFTLKIRSTKLEDSAMYFCARGGGENTEAFFGQGTRLTVV.

The rearrangement uses TRBV27 and TRBJ2-3; 8 bases align to TRBD2. The CDR3 spans 14 residues. Germline V gene lookup returns CDR1 MNHEY and CDR2 SMNVEV (reference sequence). V lost 4 bases and J lost 4; bases outside the gene matches: 4. CDR3 region: CASSWREDSDTQYF. The CDR3 DNA follows: TGTGCCAGCAGTTGGCGGGAGGACTCAGATACGCAGTATTTT.

The genes are TRBV6-1 and TRBJ2-7; no firm D call. Trimming took off 0 bases at V and 2 bases at J, with 11 bases between the two ends. The germline CDR1 and CDR2 sequences are MNHNS and SASEGT. CDR3 length: 15 residues. CDR3 nucleotide sequence: TGTGCCAGCAGTGAAGCCCCTACAGTGGCCTACGAGCAGTACTTC. It encodes CASSEAPTVAYEQYF.

This clone was counted only a few times. The chain has TRBV5-1 and TRBJ1-1, with D tentatively TRBD1 (6 bases). V was pared by 4 bases and J by 3 bases, with 16 bases between. The CDR3 is 15 residues long. Germline V CDR1 and CDR2: SGHRS, YFSETQ. CDR3 sequence (DNA): TGCGCCAGCAGCCTGCACAGGGCGGGGGACACTGAAGCTTTCTTT. It codes for CASSLHRAGDTEAFF.

The V and J genes are TRBV25-1 and TRBJ2-7; D is perhaps TRBD1 or TRBD2 (5 bases each). V dropped 6 bases and J dropped 2 bases, with 14 bases sitting between them. CDR1 MGHDK and CDR2 SYGVNS come from the germline V gene. The CDR3 consists of 14 residues. As DNA, the CDR3 is TGTGCCAGCAGGGGACGGGGCAGTCCCTACGAGCAGTACTTC. Its protein product is CASRGRGSPYEQYF.

The chain links TRBV7-9 to TRBJ2-2, with D possibly matching TRBD1 (5 bases). Deletions cut 6 bases from V and 2 bases from J, with 13 bases between. This CDR3 has 15 amino acids. CDR1 SEHNR and CDR2 FQNEAQ come from the germline V gene (reference sequence). The CDR3 loop is CASSQTVTNTGELFF. In DNA form, the CDR3 reads TGTGCCAGCAGTCAGACAGTCACAAACACCGGGGAGCTGTTTTTT.

The V gene is TRBV4-1, the J gene TRBJ2-1; 12 bases match TRBD2. V trimming: 0 bases; J trimming: 10 bases; junction bases outside the gene matches: 7. The CDR3 extends over 16 amino acids. Germline CDR1 is MGHRA and CDR2 is YSYEKL. The chain's CDR3 is CASSQDQRLAGVEQFF. CDR3 nucleotide sequence: TGCGCCAGCAGCCAAGATCAGAGACTAGCGGGAGTGGAGCAGTTCTTC.

The rearrangement joins TRBV7-3 to TRBJ2-2; D possibly matches TRBD1 or TRBD2 (5 bases each). The V end lost 5 bases, the J end lost 4 bases, and 14 bases lay between the germline ends. The V gene's germline CDR1 is SGHTA and CDR2 FQGTGA. This CDR3 contains 15 residues. The CDR3 spells CASSLHGGTTGELFF. In DNA, the CDR3 is TGTGCCAGCAGCCTCCATGGGGGAACCACCGGGGAGCTGTTTTTT.

The CDR3 region has the DNA TGTGCCAGCAGCCAGACCGGGGAGCTGTTTTTT. It encodes CASSQTGELFF. V and J are TRBV9 and TRBJ2-2; no clear D gene. V was clipped by 4 bases and J by 5 bases, with 3 bases between them. Germline CDR1 reads SGDLS; CDR2 reads YYNGEE. The CDR3 covers 11 residues. Looking up the rest from reference TRBV9 and TRBJ2-2 gives the full variable domain: DSGVTQTPKHLITATGQRVTLRCSPRSGDLSVYWYQQSLDQGLQFLIQYYNGEERAKGNILERFSAQQFPDLHSELNLSSLELGDSALYFCASSQTGELFFGEGSRLTVL.

The chain combines TRBV25-1 with TRBJ2-1; 8 positions agree with TRBD2. The CDR3 length is 15 residues. Per the germline V gene, CDR1 is MGHDK and CDR2 is SYGVNS. V dropped 1 base and J dropped 8; count of bases not matched to a gene: 7. The CDR3 protein is CASSESGGPDDEQFF. The CDR3 coding sequence is TGTGCCAGCAGTGAATCGGGAGGGCCAGACGATGAGCAGTTCTTC.

V is TRBV15 and J is TRBJ1-2, with TRBD1 as a possible D gene (5 bases). The V gene lost 5 bases and the J gene lost 2 bases, with 9 bases spanning the gap. The CDR3 totals 13 residues. Germline CDR1 LNHNV, CDR2 YYDKDF (reference sequence). The CDR3 reads CATSGRENYGYTF. CDR3 coding DNA: TGTGCCACCAGCGGCAGGGAGAACTATGGCTACACCTTC.